A single T cell receptor beta chain is shown here with its context. What it binds is unknown. This sample was included in a study of Graves' ophthalmopathy and Graves' hyperthyroidism. V was shortened by 3 bases and J by 3 bases, with 15 bases between the two germline ends. The CDR3 has 15 amino acids. Germline V gene data show CDR1 as MDHEN and CDR2 as SYDVKM. Transcripts of RNA were the source for amplifying TCR beta CDR3 regions. HTBI primers primed a first-round RT-PCR, and a second-round multiplex PCR followed. A single record per CDR3 protein comes from TCRdb applying MiXCR to the multiplex PCR reads. The table includes 350,000 to 400,000 distinct CDR3 sequences, roughly 15% detected once. Patients were excluded if they had other autoimmune diseases or uncontrolled infections, and likewise if pregnancy or lactation applied. Broader study findings: The model achieved 55% to 71% sensitivity and about 76% specificity for ophthalmopathy progression.

The chain carries TRBV28 and TRBJ2-7; D not resolved. The source is a woman aged 18-30 years with stable Graves' hyperthyroidism. The sample taken for sequencing was peripheral blood. The CDR3 DNA reads as TGTGCCAGCAGTTTCAGTTGGGGATTACGCTACGAGCAGTACTTC. Protein sequence: CASSFSWGLRYEQYF.